The 22 T cell receptor beta chains given below trace back to one sample, sequenced in a study of beta chain features in type 1 diabetes. Study-level findings and limits: Researchers report that Type 1 diabetes patients had moderately but significantly shorter TCRB CDR3s across all four CD4+ subsets.

The antigens of these receptors remain unknown. Every isolated RNA sample was fully reverse transcribed, so sequencing captured expressed TCRB transcripts. Assay: immunoSEQ multiplex PCR; the TCRdb copy retains only in-frame clones and omits some. The sample records some 350,000 clones, 9.5% to 10% being singletons. The specimen was central memory CD4+ T cells from blood. These receptors were collected from a man between 25 and 39 years old with type 1 diabetes.

The table lists this clone with a few counts. V gene TRBV28 combines with J gene TRBJ2-4; D may be TRBD1 (6 bases). CDR1 and CDR2 (germline): MDHEN, SYDVKM. This CDR3 is built from 15 residues. Trimming left V 3 bases short and J 5 bases short, with 14 bases between. In DNA, the CDR3 is TGTGCCAGCAGTTTTTCAGGGGCAAGAGAAAACATTCAGTACTTC. Translating it yields CASSFSGARENIQYF.

This clone was counted only a few times. The V call is TRBV29-1, the J call TRBJ1-1; D unresolved. Germline V lookup: CDR1 SQVTM, CDR2 ANQGSEA. V lost 8 bases and J 1 base, leaving 8 bases between the germline ends. The CDR3 covers 11 residues. The CDR3 DNA reads TGCAGCCTTTTACAGAACACTGAAGCTTTCTTT. Translated: CSLLQNTEAFF.

The table lists this clone with a few counts. V is TRBV9 and J is TRBJ2-1; 8 bases align to TRBD2. With V trimmed by 2 bases and J by 5 bases, 6 bases remained unmatched. The CDR3 is 15 amino acids. Germline-derived CDR1 and CDR2 are SGDLS and YYNGEE. The CDR3: CASSVSGSWNNEQFF. The CDR3 nucleotides are TGTGCCAGCAGCGTCAGCGGGAGTTGGAACAATGAGCAGTTCTTC. Based on the CDR3 plus reference TRBV9 and TRBJ2-1, the full variable domain is DSGVTQTPKHLITATGQRVTLRCSPRSGDLSVYWYQQSLDQGLQFLIQYYNGEERAKGNILERFSAQQFPDLHSELNLSSLELGDSALYFCASSVSGSWNNEQFFGPGTRLTVL.

The rearrangement uses TRBV27 and TRBJ1-1, with TRBD1 matching over 7 bases. The CDR3 is 14 amino acids. CDR1 is MNHEY, CDR2 SMNVEV, per germline (reference sequence). The ends lost 2 bases at V and 4 bases at J; junction bases unmatched: 4. The CDR3 here is CASSLTRGFTEAFF. The CDR3 DNA follows: TGTGCCAGCAGTTTAACCAGGGGGTTCACTGAAGCTTTCTTT.

This clone was counted at least ten times. The genes are TRBV6-5 and TRBJ2-1; TRBD2 aligns across 8 bases. Germline lookup yields CDR1 MNHEY and CDR2 SVGAGI. Trimming took 2 bases from V and 11 from J; bases not matched to a gene: 11. The CDR3 loop spans 15 amino acids. The CDR3 here is CASSYDLAGSSKQFF. The CDR3, as DNA: TGTGCCAGCAGTTACGATCTAGCGGGCTCCTCTAAGCAGTTCTTC.

This clone was detected only a few times. V gene TRBV28 combines with J gene TRBJ1-6, with TRBD1 matching over 8 bases. This CDR3 is 16 amino acids long. The J segment lost 6 bases and the V segment lost 4 bases, leaving 8 bases of the junction unmatched. CDR1 is MDHEN and CDR2 is SYDVKM in the germline V gene. In DNA form, the CDR3 reads TGTGCCAGCAGTTACCCTGGGACAGGACTTAATTCACCCCTCCACTTT. This translates into CASSYPGTGLNSPLHF. The full variable domain, in which reference TRBV28 and TRBJ1-6 provide the parts outside the CDR3, is DVKVTQSSRYLVKRTGEKVFLECVQDMDHENMFWYRQDPGLGLRLIYFSYDVKMKEKGDIPEGYSVSREKKERFSLILESASTNQTSMYLCASSYPGTGLNSPLHFGNGTRLTVT.

The chain is built from TRBV7-3 and TRBJ1-1, with 8 bases that match TRBD1. Germline-derived CDR1 and CDR2 are SGHTA and FQGTGA. The CDR3 length is 15 residues. With V trimmed by 5 bases and J by 13 bases, 18 bases remained unmatched. CDR3 protein: CASSTGGLQRETVFF. The DNA of the CDR3 is TGTGCCAGCAGCACAGGGGGACTACAACGAGAAACCGTTTTCTTT.

Ten or more counts support this clone. The gene calls are TRBV7-9 and TRBJ2-1; 12 bases agree with TRBD1. J gave up 10 bases and V 7 bases, and 8 bases lay outside the gene matches. This CDR3 spans 14 amino acids. In germline, CDR1 is SEHNR, CDR2 FQNEAQ (reference sequence). The CDR3 DNA reads TGTGCCAGCACCGAGGGACAGGGGGCAGGGGAGCAGTTCTTC. It specifies CASTEGQGAGEQFF.

This clone was seen more than once but under ten times. The junction departs from the called germline gene at one end, perhaps through a read error. DNA of the CDR3: TGTGCCAGCAGCTTATCTAATGAGCAGTTCTTC. Encoded protein: CASSLSNEQFF. The rearrangement joins TRBV4-1 to TRBJ2-1, with D unclear. CDR1 MGHRA and CDR2 YSYEKL come from the germline V gene. The CDR3 is made up of 11 amino acids.

This clone was detected many times. The chain recombines TRBV18 with TRBJ2-5, with 7 bases matching TRBD2. The CDR3 covers 14 residues. V shed 0 bases and J 5 bases; nucleotides not matched to a gene: 3. Germline CDR1 and CDR2: KGHSH and LQKENI. The CDR3 bases are TGTGCCAGCTCACCACCGGGAGGGGTCGAGACCCAGTACTTC. It encodes CASSPPGGVETQYF.

This clone was observed a handful of times. Other DNA sequences in the sample encode the same CDR3. The CDR3 region has the DNA TGTGCCAGCAGCTTAATTGCAGCTACTTACGAGCAGTACTTC. Residues: CASSLIAATYEQYF. This chain joins TRBV11-2 and TRBJ2-7; D is unresolved. V was pared by 2 bases and J by 4 bases, with 12 bases between. CDR3 size: 14 residues. Germline lookup yields CDR1 SGHAT and CDR2 FQNNGV.

The V call is TRBV19, the J call TRBJ2-2; D possibly uses TRBD1 or TRBD2 (5 bases each). The germline gives CDR1 LNHDA, CDR2 SQIVND (reference sequence). The CDR3 is 14 residues long. Trimming took off 5 bases at V and 6 bases at J, with 13 bases between the two ends. CDR3 in amino acids: CASSRDPYAGELFF. The CDR3 DNA reads TGTGCCAGTAGTCGGGACCCCTACGCCGGGGAGCTGTTTTTT.

This clone was recorded a few times. The rearrangement joins TRBV7-2 to TRBJ2-3; D may match TRBD1 or TRBD2 (5 bases each). With 1 base removed from V and 2 bases from J, the gap between germline ends came to 10 bases. Germline V gene data show CDR1 as SGHTA and CDR2 as FQGNSA. The CDR3 has 15 amino acids. The CDR3 loop is CASSLVLGVTDTQYF. The CDR3 DNA reads as TGTGCCAGCAGCTTAGTTTTGGGGGTCACAGATACGCAGTATTTT. Supplemented by reference TRBV7-2 and TRBJ2-3, the full variable domain reads GAGVSQSPSNKVTEKGKDVELRCDPISGHTALYWYRQSLGQGLEFLIYFQGNSAPDKSGLPSDRFSAERTGGSVSTLTIQRTQQEDSAVYLCASSLVLGVTDTQYFGPGTRLTVL.

CDR3 residues: CASSLEDSQETQYF. Written as DNA, the CDR3 is TGCGCCAGCAGCTTGGAAGACAGCCAAGAGACCCAGTACTTC. The J gene is TRBJ2-5, the V gene TRBV5-1, with D perhaps TRBD1 (5 bases). The CDR3 spans 14 residues. CDR1 and CDR2 (germline): SGHRS, YFSETQ. The germline V and J ends were trimmed by 0 bases and 1 base, with 7 bases remaining between them.

The sample holds many counts of this clone. V gene TRBV7-9 combines with J gene TRBJ1-2, with 9 positions matching TRBD1. The CDR3 extends over 14 amino acids. Germline trimming cut 0 bases from V and 11 bases from J; bases unmatched to any gene: 7. Germline assignment: CDR1 SEHNR and CDR2 FQNEAQ (reference sequence). The DNA of the CDR3 is TGTGCCAGCAGCTTAGCGGGACAGGGCGTGGGATACACCTTC. Translation gives CASSLAGQGVGYTF. Full variable domain (remainder filled in from reference TRBV7-9 and TRBJ1-2): DTGVSQNPRHKITKRGQNVTFRCDPISEHNRLYWYRQTLGQGPEFLTYFQNEAQLEKSRLLSDRFSAERPKGSFSTLEIQRTEQGDSAMYLCASSLAGQGVGYTFGSGTRLTVV.

This clone was recorded many times. The chain joins TRBV7-2 to TRBJ1-1; no clear D gene. The CDR3 sequence is 14 residues long. Trimming stripped 6 bases from V and 1 base from J, with 12 bases between. Per the germline V gene, CDR1 is SGHTA and CDR2 is FQGNSA. CDR3 nucleotides: TGTGCCAGCAGGCGGACTTGGGGGAACACTGAAGCTTTCTTT. Translation gives CASRRTWGNTEAFF. The full variable domain, rest sourced from reference TRBV7-2 and TRBJ1-1, is GAGVSQSPSNKVTEKGKDVELRCDPISGHTALYWYRQSLGQGLEFLIYFQGNSAPDKSGLPSDRFSAERTGGSVSTLTIQRTQQEDSAVYLCASRRTWGNTEAFFGQGTRLTVV.

This clone was observed a few times. The chain uses TRBV2 and TRBJ2-2; 8 bases agree with TRBD1. CDR1 and CDR2 (germline): SNHLY, FYNNEI. The V segment lost 5 bases and the J segment 6 bases; nucleotides outside the gene matches: 5. The CDR3 extends over 14 amino acids. In nucleotides, the CDR3 is TGTGCCAGCAGTCCTGACAGGGGCCCCGGGGAGCTGTTTTTT. Amino acid sequence: CASSPDRGPGELFF.

Regarding this clone: This is likely an artifact of a read error, given a far larger clone one base away. This chain connects TRBV7-2 to TRBJ1-5; D ambiguous. CDR1 is SGHTA and CDR2 is FQGNSA in the germline V gene. The CDR3 consists of 12 residues. V lost 1 base, J lost 5 bases, and 3 bases lay in between. The CDR3 is CASSLGDQPQHF. The CDR3 DNA is TGTGCCAGCAGCTTAGGGGATCAGCCCCAGCATTTT.

This clone was picked up many times. At the DNA level, this CDR3 is encoded by other sequences in the same sample as well. The rearrangement joins TRBV5-4 to TRBJ2-5; D gene uncertain. The CDR3 runs 14 residues. V lost 1 base to trimming and J lost 1 base, with 8 bases between them. Per germline, CDR1 SGHNT and CDR2 YYREEE (reference sequence). CDR3 sequence (DNA): TGTGCCAGCAGCTTGCGAGGCTTCCAAGAGACCCAGTACTTC. Protein sequence: CASSLRGFQETQYF. Full variable domain (rest looked up from reference TRBV5-4 and TRBJ2-5): ETGVTQSPTHLIKTRGQQVTLRCSSQSGHNTVSWYQQALGQGPQFIFQYYREEENGRGNFPPRFSGLQFPNYSSELNVNALELDDSALYLCASSLRGFQETQYFGPGTRLLVL.

The sample holds a few counts of this clone. The CDR3 loop is CAISEGSRVDLMTEAFF. The CDR3 nucleotides read TGTGCCATCAGTGAAGGAAGCAGGGTAGATTTAATGACTGAAGCTTTCTTT. This chain uses TRBV10-3 with TRBJ1-1, with D perhaps matching TRBD1 (5 bases). Trimming took off 3 bases at V and 5 bases at J, with 22 bases between the two ends. This CDR3 comprises 17 residues. Germline V CDR1 and CDR2: ENHRY, SYGVKD.

The V and J genes are TRBV5-8 and TRBJ2-7; D uncertain. The V gene's germline CDR1 is SGHTS and CDR2 YDEGEE. Deletions cut 3 bases from V and 3 bases from J, with 13 bases between. CDR3 length: 14 residues. For the CDR3, the DNA is TGTGCCAGCAGCTCTCCGACTGGCTACTACGAGCAGTACTTC. The encoded protein is CASSSPTGYYEQYF.

This clone occurred a few times. V is TRBV7-9 and J is TRBJ2-2; D remains ambiguous. Germline values: CDR1 SEHNR, CDR2 FQNEAQ (reference sequence). Trimming shortened V by 5 bases and J by 6 bases, and 7 bases separated the two germline ends. The CDR3 is 12 amino acids. As DNA, the CDR3 is TGTGCCAGCAGCCCTCTCTCCGGGGAGCTGTTTTTT. Translated: CASSPLSGELFF. Drawing the rest from reference TRBV7-9 and TRBJ2-2, the complete variable domain is DTGVSQNPRHKITKRGQNVTFRCDPISEHNRLYWYRQTLGQGPEFLTYFQNEAQLEKSRLLSDRFSAERPKGSFSTLEIQRTEQGDSAMYLCASSPLSGELFFGEGSRLTVL.